The 10 T cell receptor beta chains given below trace back to one sample, sequenced in a study of blood T cells in healthy people across ages (dated by TCRdb to the mid-2010s). The library relied on 5' RACE. The sample was run on an Illumina HiSeq 2500. A second PCR of about 7 to 12 cycles was run with a J-beta primer mix and a sample-barcoded 5' primer. Starting from the raw public reads, TCRdb applied fastp trimming at Q25, assembled clones with MiXCR and retained in-frame beta chains. Under each unique CDR3 protein, matching rows form one entry showing the most common genes and DNA. The sample table lists 850,000 or so distinct CDR3 sequences, under 35% of them with a count of one. Roughly 17% of the sample is taken by the ten largest. Material for sequencing was blood. These receptor sequences come from a woman aged 80 or over in good health.

The chain combines TRBV7-2 with TRBJ1-1, with TRBD1 matching 8 bases. CDR3 size: 14 residues. V dropped 5 bases and J dropped 7; count of bases not matched to a gene: 9. Germline V gene lookup returns CDR1 SGHTA and CDR2 FQGNSA. CDR3 residues: CASSTRQGTLEAFF. The CDR3 nucleotides are TGTGCCAGCAGCACCCGACAGGGGACCCTTGAAGCTTTCTTT.

The chain combines TRBV6-6 with TRBJ1-4, with TRBD1 identical over 10 bases. Looked up from germline, CDR1 is MNHNY and CDR2 is SVGAGI (reference sequence). The J segment lost 7 bases and the V segment lost 4 bases, leaving 6 bases of the junction unmatched. The CDR3 is 15 amino acids. CDR3 region: CASSWSGQGREKLFF. The CDR3 bases are TGTGCCAGCAGTTGGTCGGGACAGGGGCGTGAAAAACTGTTTTTT.

Ten or more counts support this clonotype. The chain is built from TRBV7-2 and TRBJ2-1; D is perhaps TRBD1 or TRBD2 (6 bases each). CDR1 SGHTA and CDR2 FQGNSA come from the germline V gene. The CDR3 runs 14 residues. V was clipped by 5 bases and J by 10 bases, with 18 bases between them. The CDR3 region has the DNA TGTGCCAGCAGCCGGGGACTCAGAGGGGGAGAGCAGTTCTTC. It yields the protein CASSRGLRGGEQFF.

The chain is built from TRBV7-2 and TRBJ2-3; TRBD2 aligns across 13 bases. In germline, CDR1 is SGHTA, CDR2 FQGNSA. V lost 1 base to trimming and J lost 8 bases; unmatched junction nucleotides: 6. There are 16 residues in the CDR3. CDR3 region: CASSLGTSGGQGTQYF. The DNA for the CDR3 is TGTGCCAGCAGCTTAGGGACTAGCGGGGGACAGGGTACGCAGTATTTT.

With respect to this clonotype: A read error may account for a junction end that differs from germline. The chain recombines TRBV20-1 with TRBJ2-1; 9 positions match TRBD2. This CDR3 region has 17 residues. CDR1 is DFQATT, CDR2 SNEGSKA, per germline (reference sequence). CDR3 in DNA: TGCAGTGCAAGAGGGGGCGGCGGGGGGGCGTCATACAATGAGCAGTTCTTC. Translation: CSARGGGGGASYNEQFF.

This clonotype occurred many times. The chain combines TRBV11-2 with TRBJ2-1; 9 nucleotides line up with TRBD1. Germline lookup yields CDR1 SGHAT and CDR2 FQNNGV. This CDR3 comprises 15 residues. With 6 bases clipped from V and 0 bases from J, the junction kept 3 bases outside the gene matches. CDR3 sequence reads: CASRQQGASYNEQFF. In DNA, the CDR3 is TGTGCCAGCAGACAACAGGGGGCCTCCTACAATGAGCAGTTCTTC.

The chain couples TRBV7-8 to TRBJ1-4; D might be TRBD1 (5 bases). V gave up 2 bases and J gave up 13 bases, with 14 bases separating them. There are 13 residues in the CDR3. Germline CDR1 reads SGHVS; CDR2 reads FQNEAQ. The CDR3 DNA sequence: TGTGCCAGCAGCTTATCCGGGGCAGCTGGACTGTTTTTT. Encoded protein: CASSLSGAAGLFF.

This clonotype was observed many times. The J gene is TRBJ2-7, the V gene TRBV20-1; 8 bases are a match to TRBD1. Germline V lookup: CDR1 DFQATT, CDR2 SNEGSKA (reference sequence). CDR3 length equals 14 residues. Trimming took 1 base from V and 0 from J; bases not matched to a gene: 2. The CDR3 reads CSARGDRSSYEQYF. The DNA for the CDR3 is TGCAGTGCTAGAGGGGACAGGAGCTCCTACGAGCAGTACTTC.

This clonotype was counted at least ten times. V gene TRBV5-5 combines with J gene TRBJ2-5; D possibly corresponds to TRBD2 (5 bases). CDR3 length: 14 amino acids. The germline V gene encodes CDR1 SGHKS and CDR2 YYEKEE (reference sequence). Trimming left V 5 bases short and J 3 bases short, with 14 bases between. In nucleotides, the CDR3 is TGTGCCAGCAGGGACGAACTAGGGAAAGAGACCCAGTACTTC. It is translated as CASRDELGKETQYF.

Only a few counts were recorded for this clonotype. Being one base from a much bigger clone, this may be a read error. This chain links TRBV20-1 with TRBJ2-5; TRBD1 agrees at 8 bases. With 5 bases clipped from V and 1 base from J, the junction kept 3 bases outside the gene matches. The CDR3 extends over 13 amino acids. Germline loops: CDR1 DFQATT, CDR2 SNEGSKA (reference sequence). The chain's CDR3 is CSARQGAQETQYF. The CDR3 DNA is TGCAGTGCTCGCCAGGGGGCCCAAGAGACCCAGTACTTC.